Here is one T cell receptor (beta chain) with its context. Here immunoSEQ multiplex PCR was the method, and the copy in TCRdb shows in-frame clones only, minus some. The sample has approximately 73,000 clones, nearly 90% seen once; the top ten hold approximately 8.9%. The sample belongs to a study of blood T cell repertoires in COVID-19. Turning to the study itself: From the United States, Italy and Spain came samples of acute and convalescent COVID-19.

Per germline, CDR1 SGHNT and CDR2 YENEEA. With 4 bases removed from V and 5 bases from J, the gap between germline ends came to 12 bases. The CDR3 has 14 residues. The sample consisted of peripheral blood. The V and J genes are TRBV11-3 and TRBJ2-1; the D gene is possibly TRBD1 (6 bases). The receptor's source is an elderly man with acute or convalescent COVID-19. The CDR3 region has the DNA TGTGCCAGCAGCTCATACCGGGACAACAATGAGCAGTTCTTC. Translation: CASSSYRDNNEQFF.